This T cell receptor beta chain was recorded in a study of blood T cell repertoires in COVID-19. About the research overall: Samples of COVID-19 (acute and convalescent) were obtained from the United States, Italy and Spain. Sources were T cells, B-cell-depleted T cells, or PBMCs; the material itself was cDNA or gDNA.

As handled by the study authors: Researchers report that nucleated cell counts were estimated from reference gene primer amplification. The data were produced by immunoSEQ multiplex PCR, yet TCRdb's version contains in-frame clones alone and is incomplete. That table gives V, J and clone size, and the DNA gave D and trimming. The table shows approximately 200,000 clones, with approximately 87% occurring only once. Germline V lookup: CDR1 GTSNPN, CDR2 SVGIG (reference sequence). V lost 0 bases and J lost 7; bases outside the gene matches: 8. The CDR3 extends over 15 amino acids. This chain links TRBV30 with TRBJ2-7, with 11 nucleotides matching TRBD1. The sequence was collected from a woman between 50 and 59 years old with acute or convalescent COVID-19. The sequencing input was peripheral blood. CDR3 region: CAWSVPDRGLREQYF. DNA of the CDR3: TGTGCCTGGAGTGTACCGGACAGGGGGCTAAGAGAGCAGTACTTC.